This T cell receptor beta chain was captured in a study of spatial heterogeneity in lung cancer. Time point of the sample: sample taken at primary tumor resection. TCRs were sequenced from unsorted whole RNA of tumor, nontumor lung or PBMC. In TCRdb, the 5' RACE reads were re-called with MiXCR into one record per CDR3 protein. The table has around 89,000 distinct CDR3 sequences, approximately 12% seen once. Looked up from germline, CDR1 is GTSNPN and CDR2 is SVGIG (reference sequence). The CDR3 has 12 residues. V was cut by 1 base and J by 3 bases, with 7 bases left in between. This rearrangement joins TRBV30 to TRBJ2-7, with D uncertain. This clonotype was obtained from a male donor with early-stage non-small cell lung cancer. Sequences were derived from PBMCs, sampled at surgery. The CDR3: CAWSETSYEQYF. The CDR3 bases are TGTGCCTGGAGTGAGACCAGCTACGAGCAGTACTTC. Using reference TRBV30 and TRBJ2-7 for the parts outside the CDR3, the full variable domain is SQTIHQWPATLVQPVGSPLSLECTVEGTSNPNLYWYRQAAGRGLQLLFYSVGIGQISSEVPQNLSASRPQDRQFILSSKKLLLSDSGFYLCAWSETSYEQYFGPGTRLTVT.